A selection of T cell receptor beta chains follows, all from one sample in a study of T cells in Graves' hyperthyroidism and ophthalmopathy. One entry per CDR3 protein, called by TCRdb with MiXCR from the multiplex PCR reads. The sample has approximately 100,000 distinct CDR3 sequences, about 45% seen once. The sequenced sample consisted of blood. These receptors were taken from a middle-aged man with Graves' hyperthyroidism. CDR3s include the opening cysteine and the closing phenylalanine or tryptophan. A D gene is named only where the DNA matches it firmly. Clone size is given for some rows only: seen once, a few or many times, or a class if the clone is expanded.

v_gene	abundance	j_gene	d_gene	CDR3aa	CDR3nt
TRBV19	many	TRBJ2-7	.	CASSRGTGTYEQYF	TGTGCCAGTAGCAGGGGGACTGGAACCTACGAGCAGTACTTC
TRBV7-3	.	TRBJ2-1	TRBD2	CASGGLAGYSYNEQFF	TGTGCCAGCGGGGGACTAGCGGGATACTCCTACAATGAGCAGTTCTTC
TRBV10-2	.	TRBJ2-7	TRBD2	CASSTSGSPYEQYF	TGCGCCAGCAGCACTAGCGGGAGCCCCTACGAGCAGTACTTC
TRBV10-3	.	TRBJ1-1	TRBD1	CAISVTGDRPEAFF	TGTGCCATCAGTGTTACGGGGGACAGACCTGAAGCTTTCTTT
TRBV6-1	many	TRBJ1-1	.	CASSEHGQREAFF	TGTGCCAGCAGTGAACATGGACAGCGTGAAGCTTTCTTT
TRBV2	many	TRBJ2-6	TRBD1	CASSEMTGESGANVLTF	TGTGCCAGCAGCGAGATGACAGGGGAATCTGGGGCCAACGTCCTGACTTTC
TRBV29-1	.	TRBJ1-2	.	CSVRTAYGYTF	TGCAGCGTTAGGACAGCCTATGGCTACACCTTC
TRBV15	.	TRBJ2-5	TRBD2	CATSRDWGTSGGEETQYF	TGTGCCACCAGCAGAGATTGGGGGACTAGCGGGGGGGAAGAGACCCAGTACTTC
TRBV20-1	many	TRBJ1-2	.	CSAPTGKGGYTF	TGCAGTGCTCCAACAGGGAAGGGGGGCTACACCTTC
TRBV2	few	TRBJ1-5	TRBD1	CASSQTGVPVSAQHF	TGTGCCAGCTCACAGACAGGGGTCCCGGTGTCGGCCCAGCATTTT
TRBV20-1	many	TRBJ2-3	TRBD2	CSASSGGARIEYTQYF	TGCAGTGCTAGTTCCGGGGGGGCAAGGATAGAATATACGCAGTATTTT
TRBV5-4	many	TRBJ2-7	.	CASSLGQDHEQYF	TGTGCCAGCAGCTTGGGACAGGACCACGAGCAGTACTTC
TRBV6-5	many	TRBJ1-1	.	CAVFDTMNTEAFF	TGTGCCGTTTTTGACACGATGAACACTGAAGCTTTCTTT
TRBV20-1	many	TRBJ2-1	.	CSPGQYNEQFF	TGCAGTCCAGGACAGTACAATGAGCAGTTCTTC
TRBV2	many	TRBJ2-7	.	CASSRQSSSYEQYF	TGTGCCAGCAGTAGACAGTCAAGCTCCTACGAGCAGTACTTC
TRBV6-1	many	TRBJ2-7	TRBD2	CASRVLAGGAYEQYF	TGTGCCAGCAGGGTTCTAGCGGGAGGGGCCTACGAGCAGTACTTC
TRBV7-8	many	TRBJ1-2	.	CASSLATGPYYGYTF	TGTGCCAGCAGCTTAGCAACAGGGCCCTACTATGGCTACACCTTC
TRBV29-1	.	TRBJ1-2	.	CSVERGGYGYTF	TGCAGCGTCGAGAGGGGGGGATATGGCTACACCTTC
TRBV24-1	once	TRBJ2-2	TRBD1	CATSDLPLGQENTGELFF	TGTGCCACCAGTGATTTGCCCTTAGGACAGGAGAACACCGGGGAGCTGTTTTTT
TRBV19	many	TRBJ2-1	.	CASTLGGNNEQFF	TGTGCCAGTACCCTCGGGGGAAACAATGAGCAGTTCTTC
TRBV12-3/TRBV12-4	many	TRBJ2-2	TRBD2	CASSPAGGRTGELFF	TGTGCCAGCAGTCCCGCGGGGGGACGAACCGGGGAGCTGTTTTTT
TRBV7-3	.	TRBJ1-6	.	CASKLAPQAYSPLHF	TGTGCCAGCAAGCTAGCCCCCCAGGCGTACTCACCCCTCCACTTT
TRBV5-6	once	TRBJ1-2	.	CASSLDGPAF	TGTGCCAGCAGCTTGGATGGGCCAGCCTTC
TRBV7-6	.	TRBJ1-2	.	CASSLTGPDSGNTF	TGTGCCAGCAGCCTCACCGGGCCAGACTCTGGAAACACCTTC
TRBV2	.	TRBJ1-3	.	CASSRNTIYF	TGTGCCAGCAGCCGGAACACCATATATTTT
TRBV5-1	many	TRBJ2-2	.	CASSSGWAGLSTGELFF	TGCGCCAGCAGCTCCGGCTGGGCGGGGTTGTCCACCGGGGAGCTGTTTTTT
TRBV7-6	many	TRBJ2-2	.	CASSGKGLNTGELFF	TGTGCCAGCAGCGGAAAGGGTTTGAACACCGGGGAGCTGTTTTTT
TRBV19	.	TRBJ2-5	.	CASSKKDQNQPQYF	TGTGCCAGTAGTAAAAAAGATCAGAATCAGCCCCAGTACTTC
TRBV20-1	.	TRBJ1-1	TRBD1	CSVRGQRAFF	TGCAGTGTCAGGGGACAGCGAGCTTTCTTT
TRBV6-5	many	TRBJ2-5	TRBD1	CASSYTGTGGIQETQYF	TGTGCCAGCAGTTACACGGGGACAGGTGGAATCCAAGAGACCCAGTACTTC
TRBV10-3	.	TRBJ2-5	.	CAISREGGETQYF	TGTGCCATCAGTAGGGAAGGGGGAGAGACCCAGTACTTC
TRBV15	.	TRBJ2-1	.	CATSRERYNEQFF	TGTGCCACCAGTAGAGAGCGATACAATGAGCAGTTCTTC